This T cell receptor (beta chain) was identified during a study of blood T cell repertoires in COVID-19. Across the whole study: The cDNA or gDNA used as material had been derived from T cells, B-cell-depleted T cells, or PBMCs.

In the original processing: Researchers report that nucleated cell counts were estimated from reference gene primer amplification. The table came from immunoSEQ multiplex PCR; TCRdb's copy has only in-frame clones and leaves some out. Clonal size and the V and J genes are those of that table, whereas D and trimming came from the DNA. The sample contains about 82,000 clones, roughly 80% of which appear only once. This CDR3 is built from 14 residues. Trimming cost V 8 bases and J 0 bases, with 11 bases left between them. Germline CDR1 is SNHLY and CDR2 is FYNNEI. Seattle participants joined during active infection and were tracked over time.

The TCR comes from a man in his 60s with COVID-19, enrolled during active disease. Sequenced: peripheral blood. V is TRBV2 and J is TRBJ1-3; D remains unclear. The DNA of the CDR3 is TGTGCCAGCCTCGGTTCGATCTCTGGAAACACCATATATTTT. Protein: CASLGSISGNTIYF. Full variable domain (missing parts from reference TRBV2 and TRBJ1-3): EPEVTQTPSHQVTQMGQEVILRCVPISNHLYFYWYRQILGQKVEFLVSFYNNEISEKSEIFDDQFSVERPDGSNFTLKIRSTKLEDSAMYFCASLGSISGNTIYFGEGSWLTVV.